The 26 T cell receptor beta chains reported below all come from one sample, sequenced in a study of blood T cell repertoires in COVID-19 (dated by TCRdb to the early 2020s). Library generation was performed with the immunoSEQ multiplex PCR assay. What TCRdb holds here is the immuneACCESS table cut down to in-frame rearrangements. Part of the clones is not present; checked against another copy, under half of the missing clones reflect an unresolved V gene, and the others are unexplained. This sample comprises some 200,000 clones, nearly 90% of them detected only once. In total, the top ten clones hold 10% to 15% of the sample. Sample: peripheral blood. The receptor source for this set is a woman between 18 and 29 years old who had recovered from COVID-19.

The rearrangement uses TRBV4-1 and TRBJ1-1, with D possibly matching TRBD1 (5 bases). The CDR3 loop spans 15 amino acids. The V gene lost 2 bases and the J gene lost 0 bases, with 10 bases spanning the gap. CDR1 is MGHRA, CDR2 YSYEKL, per germline. CDR3 sequence: CASSQPGHLNTEAFF. Here the CDR3 DNA reads TGCGCCAGCAGCCAACCCGGACACTTGAACACTGAAGCTTTCTTT.

This clone turned up a few times. The chain links TRBV25-1 to TRBJ2-5; 10 nucleotides match TRBD1. This CDR3 is 13 amino acids long. Looked up from germline, CDR1 is MGHDK and CDR2 is SYGVNS. The junction had 9 bases not matched to a gene; V was cut back by 8 bases and J by 9 bases. The CDR3 here is CASGTGEVASQYF. CDR3 nucleotide sequence: TGTGCCAGCGGGACAGGGGAGGTGGCGTCCCAGTACTTC.

This sequence joins TRBV7-3 and TRBJ2-2; TRBD1 matches 7 bases. The J segment lost 5 bases and the V segment lost 5 bases, leaving 5 bases of the junction unmatched. This CDR3 has 14 residues. CDR1 and CDR2 (germline): SGHTA, FQGTGA. In DNA form, the CDR3 reads TGTGCCAGCAGCACTGACAGGGCGACCGGGGAGCTGTTTTTT. Amino acids: CASSTDRATGELFF. The full variable domain, in which reference TRBV7-3 and TRBJ2-2 provide the parts outside the CDR3, is GAGVSQTPSNKVTEKGKYVELRCDPISGHTALYWYRQSLGQGPEFLIYFQGTGAADDSGLPNDRFFAVRPEGSVSTLKIQRTERGDSAVYLCASSTDRATGELFFGEGSRLTVL.

This chain links TRBV4-2 with TRBJ2-3, with 9 bases fitting TRBD2. The J segment lost 8 bases and the V segment lost 0 bases, leaving 12 bases of the junction unmatched. CDR3 length: 17 amino acids. From germline, CDR1 is LGHNA and CDR2 YNFKEQ. Here the CDR3 DNA reads TGTGCCAGCAGCCAAGAAACACGCGGGAGGGCCGTGGGTACGCAGTATTTT. Protein sequence: CASSQETRGRAVGTQYF.

V and J are TRBV6-2 or TRBV6-3 and TRBJ1-1; possible D gene TRBD1, 5 bases. Germline CDR1 and CDR2: MNHEY and SVGEGT. V lost 5 bases and J lost 0, with 13 bases in between. The CDR3 has 15 amino acids. The CDR3: CASSDRTTVNTEAFF. The CDR3 coding sequence is TGTGCCAGCAGTGATCGTACGACAGTGAACACTGAAGCTTTCTTT.

The CDR3 nucleotides are TGTGCCAGCAGCGACTGGAGGGACAATGAGCAGTTCTTC. It encodes CASSDWRDNEQFF. The chain employs TRBV9 and TRBJ2-1, with TRBD2 as a possible D gene (6 bases). The CDR3 has 13 residues. The germline V gene has CDR1 SGDLS and CDR2 YYNGEE. Trimming left V 3 bases short and J 5 bases short, with 9 bases between.

The V call is TRBV7-3, the J call TRBJ2-1, with 8 nucleotides matching TRBD2. V lost 4 bases and J lost 3; bases outside the gene matches: 5. CDR3 length: 15 residues. Per germline, CDR1 SGHTA and CDR2 FQGTGA. CDR3 loop: CASSSQGTSYNEQFF. The DNA for the CDR3 is TGTGCCAGCAGCTCACAAGGGACTAGCTACAATGAGCAGTTCTTC.

The V gene is TRBV6-4, the J gene TRBJ1-2; no definite D call. The germline V and J ends were trimmed by 2 bases and 8 bases, with 12 bases remaining between them. CDR3 length: 13 amino acids. CDR1 and CDR2 (germline): MRHNA, SNTAGT. CDR3 in amino acids: CASSDTGAVGYTF. CDR3 nucleotides: TGTGCCAGCAGTGACACGGGAGCTGTGGGCTACACCTTC.

The rearrangement uses TRBV3-1 (or the pseudogene TRBV3-2) and TRBJ2-3; 7 bases match TRBD2. The CDR3 totals 15 residues. Germline V lookup: CDR1 LGHDT, CDR2 YNNKEL (reference sequence). V was clipped by 6 bases and J by 1 base; unmatched bases: 7. The CDR3 spells CASSRAGAGTDTQYF. The CDR3 region has the DNA TGTGCCAGCAGTCGCGCGGGAGCAGGCACAGATACGCAGTATTTT.

The chain joins TRBV5-1 to TRBJ2-1; 10 bases align to TRBD2. The CDR3 runs to 16 residues. V shed 3 bases and J 0 bases; nucleotides not matched to a gene: 3. Germline loops: CDR1 SGHRS, CDR2 YFSETQ. The CDR3 DNA reads TGCGCCAGCAGCTCTCCTAGCGGGAGCTCCTACAATGAGCAGTTCTTC. As protein: CASSSPSGSSYNEQFF.

The rearrangement links TRBV5-1 to TRBJ2-1, with 7 bases lining up with TRBD1. Per germline, CDR1 SGHRS and CDR2 YFSETQ. V lost 2 bases, J lost 10 bases, and 12 bases stayed unmatched. This CDR3 spans 15 amino acids. CDR3 nucleotides: TGCGCCAGCAGCTTCACACAGGGGCTTAACATAGAGCAGTTCTTC. Protein sequence: CASSFTQGLNIEQFF.

The V and J genes are TRBV5-4 and TRBJ2-3; TRBD2 agrees at 7 bases. The CDR3 is 15 residues long. Germline-derived CDR1 and CDR2 are SGHNT and YYREEE (reference sequence). J lost 3 bases, V lost 9 bases, and 13 bases had no gene match. The CDR3 bases are TGTGCCATCGGGCGGGCGGGAGTGGGAACAGATACGCAGTATTTT. Translation: CAIGRAGVGTDTQYF.

The rearrangement joins TRBV2 to TRBJ2-7, with TRBD2 identical over 8 bases. V was pared by 1 base and J by 5 bases, with 4 bases of the junction left unmatched. CDR1 and CDR2 from the germline V gene are SNHLY and FYNNEI. CDR3 length: 14 amino acids. In nucleotides, the CDR3 is TGTGCCAGCAGTGAAGGTCTTAGCGGGAACGAGCAGTACTTC. Translating it yields CASSEGLSGNEQYF.

The chain links TRBV9 to TRBJ2-5; D is unresolved. Trimming took 0 bases from V and 4 from J, leaving 13 bases between them. This CDR3 region has 15 residues. The germline CDR1 and CDR2 sequences are SGDLS and YYNGEE. The CDR3 is CASSVASTGGETQYF. Here the CDR3 DNA reads TGTGCCAGCAGCGTAGCTTCCACGGGTGGAGAGACCCAGTACTTC.

The gene calls are TRBV9 and TRBJ2-2; perhaps TRBD2 as D (5 bases). Germline CDR1 and CDR2: SGDLS and YYNGEE. The length of the CDR3 is 18 residues. Between the trimmed V and J ends, which lost 0 bases and 3 bases, there was a span of 18 bases. The CDR3 nucleotides read TGTGCCAGCAGCGTAGCTGAAAGCGGACTCGGTTACACCGGGGAGCTGTTTTTT. It specifies CASSVAESGLGYTGELFF.

The chain combines TRBV4-2 with TRBJ2-1; 13 positions agree with TRBD2. There are 15 residues in the CDR3. The ends lost 4 bases at V and 6 bases at J; junction bases unmatched: 3. Per the germline V gene, CDR1 is LGHNA and CDR2 is YNFKEQ. CDR3 loop: CASSLGLAGFNEQFF. The CDR3 bases are TGTGCCAGCAGCCTGGGACTAGCGGGATTCAATGAGCAGTTCTTC.

The chain joins TRBV5-5 to TRBJ1-2; perhaps TRBD1 as D (6 bases). V lost 0 bases to trimming and J lost 5 bases, with 23 bases between them. This CDR3 is built from 18 residues. From germline, CDR1 is SGHKS and CDR2 YYEKEE (reference sequence). CDR3 sequence (DNA): TGTGCCAGCAGCTTGGAGTCGGCGACGGGCTATCAGGGGTATGGCTACACCTTC. This codes for CASSLESATGYQGYGYTF.

The chain joins TRBV18 to TRBJ2-3, with a tentative D call TRBD1 (6 bases). Germline loops: CDR1 KGHSH, CDR2 LQKENI. This CDR3 has 14 residues. Trimming removed 6 bases at V and 4 bases at J, with 14 bases between. CDR3 amino acids: CASSRQEIPDTQYF. CDR3 DNA: TGTGCCAGCTCCCGACAGGAAATTCCAGATACGCAGTATTTT.

This chain joins TRBV7-2 and TRBJ2-7, with 10 nucleotides matching TRBD1. Trimming cost V 5 bases and J 4 bases; bases outside gene matches: 5. The CDR3 extends over 14 amino acids. The V gene's germline CDR1 is SGHTA and CDR2 FQGNSA. DNA of the CDR3: TGTGCCAGCAGCCGCGGACAGGGGGTATACGAGCAGTACTTC. Its translation: CASSRGQGVYEQYF.

The V call is TRBV9, the J call TRBJ2-7, with 16 bases that match TRBD2. Germline-derived CDR1 and CDR2 are SGDLS and YYNGEE. This CDR3 region has 15 residues. The ends lost 2 bases at V and 6 bases at J; junction bases unmatched: 2. The CDR3 region has the DNA TGTGCCAGCAGCGTGGGACTAGCGGGAGGGTCCGAGCAGTACTTC. It yields the protein CASSVGLAGGSEQYF.

The chain has TRBV5-1 and TRBJ1-2; the match to TRBD1 covers 8 bases. With 4 bases clipped from V and 4 bases from J, the junction kept 12 bases outside the gene matches. CDR3 size: 16 residues. Germline CDR1 is SGHRS and CDR2 is YFSETQ. This CDR3 is CASSQQPTGAGYGYTF. The CDR3 region has the DNA TGCGCCAGCAGCCAGCAACCGACAGGGGCAGGCTATGGCTACACCTTC.

This clone has only a few counts. The genes are TRBV18 and TRBJ1-3; tentatively, D is TRBD1 (5 bases). This CDR3 contains 14 residues. Deletions cut 2 bases from V and 4 bases from J, with 9 bases between. Per germline, CDR1 KGHSH and CDR2 LQKENI. The DNA of the CDR3 is TGTGCCAGCTCACCAGGCCGACAGGGAAACACCATATATTTT. Its translation is CASSPGRQGNTIYF.

This CDR3 reads CASAGLAGSGEQFF. In DNA, the CDR3 is TGCGCCTCCGCGGGACTAGCGGGGTCCGGGGAGCAGTTCTTC. The gene calls are TRBV4-1 and TRBJ2-1; TRBD2 agrees at 13 bases. This CDR3 is 14 amino acids long. V was clipped by 11 bases and J by 10 bases; unmatched bases: 11. The germline V gene encodes CDR1 MGHRA and CDR2 YSYEKL.

The chain joins TRBV12-5 to TRBJ2-1, with D perhaps TRBD2 (5 bases). The ends were cut back, 4 bases at V and 9 bases at J, with 13 bases in the middle. The CDR3 is 13 amino acids. CDR1 and CDR2 (germline): LGHNT, FRNRAP. CDR3 protein: CASGSPASTEQFF. CDR3 in DNA: TGTGCTAGTGGTTCCCCCGCTAGCACTGAGCAGTTCTTC. The full variable domain, rest sourced from reference TRBV12-5 and TRBJ2-1, is DARVTQTPRHKVTEMGQEVTMRCQPILGHNTVFWYRQTMMQGLELLAYFRNRAPLDDSGMPKDRFSAEMPDATLATLKIQPSEPRDSAVYFCASGSPASTEQFFGPGTRLTVL.

This rearrangement joins TRBV30 to TRBJ2-7, with TRBD2 matching over 10 bases. V lost 4 bases, J lost 0 bases, and 6 bases stayed unmatched. Germline values: CDR1 GTSNPN, CDR2 SVGIG (reference sequence). The CDR3 extends over 15 amino acids. The CDR3 nucleotides are TGTGCCTGGACCATACTAGCGGGGAGCTCCTACGAGCAGTACTTC. Translating it yields CAWTILAGSSYEQYF.

The chain links TRBV7-2 to TRBJ2-1; TRBD2 agrees at 10 bases. The V and J ends lost 5 bases and 12 bases, in that order; junction bases with no gene match: 16. The germline CDR1 and CDR2 sequences are SGHTA and FQGNSA. The CDR3 loop spans 16 amino acids. The CDR3 protein is CASSKDGASGSVGQFF. The CDR3 nucleotides are TGTGCCAGCAGCAAGGATGGTGCTAGCGGGAGTGTAGGGCAGTTCTTC.